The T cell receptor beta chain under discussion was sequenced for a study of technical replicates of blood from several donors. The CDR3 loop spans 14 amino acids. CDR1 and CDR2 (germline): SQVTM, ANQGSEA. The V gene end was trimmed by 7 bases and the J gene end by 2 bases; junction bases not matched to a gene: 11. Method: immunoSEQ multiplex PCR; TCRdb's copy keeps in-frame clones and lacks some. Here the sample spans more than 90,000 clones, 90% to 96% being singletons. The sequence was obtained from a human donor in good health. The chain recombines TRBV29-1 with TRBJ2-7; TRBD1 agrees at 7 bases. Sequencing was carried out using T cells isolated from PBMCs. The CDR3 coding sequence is TGCAGCGCCCGGCAGGGACAGCGACCCTACGAGCAGTACTTC. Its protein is CSARQGQRPYEQYF.